A single sample is the source of the 5 T cell receptor beta chains below, sequenced in a study of cytomegalovirus exposure and HLA in healthy donors. TCRdb's copy holds only in-frame clones and misses some; the assay was immunoSEQ multiplex PCR. The sample includes some 140,000 clones, around 83% of them seen just once. Sequenced material: PBMCs. Source of these receptors: a human donor in good health.

The J gene is TRBJ1-2, the V gene TRBV9; D call uncertain. CDR3 size: 13 residues. In germline, CDR1 is SGDLS, CDR2 YYNGEE. The ends were cut back, 2 bases at V and 5 bases at J, with 10 bases in the middle. In nucleotides, the CDR3 is TGTGCCAGCAGCGTTGGAAGGGAGTATGGCTACACCTTC. Protein product: CASSVGREYGYTF.

The genes are TRBV9 and TRBJ1-5; D uncertain. V lost 3 bases to trimming and J lost 3 bases, with 13 bases between them. The CDR3 spans 15 residues. Germline lookup yields CDR1 SGDLS and CDR2 YYNGEE. The CDR3, as DNA: TGTGCCAGCAGCGCCACCGGGTCTGACAATCAGCCCCAGCATTTT. Translation gives CASSATGSDNQPQHF.

The chain combines TRBV2 with TRBJ1-4, with D possibly being TRBD1 (6 bases). The ends were cut back, 7 bases at V and 5 bases at J, with 14 bases in the middle. The CDR3 runs to 14 residues. Germline V CDR1 and CDR2: SNHLY, FYNNEI. For the CDR3, the DNA is TGTGCCAGCACTAAACAGGGTATAAATGAAAAACTGTTTTTT. This sequence encodes CASTKQGINEKLFF.

V usage is TRBV11-1 and J usage is TRBJ1-2; D is perhaps TRBD1 (5 bases). Trimming shortened V by 5 bases and J by 6 bases, and 13 bases separated the two germline ends. The germline V gene encodes CDR1 SGHAT and CDR2 FQDESV (reference sequence). CDR3 length: 13 residues. The DNA of the CDR3 is TGTGCCAGCAGCCCCTCCAGGGAGGATGGCTACACCTTC. Translating gives CASSPSREDGYTF.

The chain combines TRBV10-3 with TRBJ2-7; maybe TRBD2 (7 bases). The CDR3 loop spans 15 amino acids. The ends were cut back, 8 bases at V and 2 bases at J, with 19 bases in the middle. In germline, CDR1 is ENHRY, CDR2 SYGVKD. The CDR3 loop reads CAIRDWEGEAYEQYF. CDR3 DNA sequence: TGTGCCATCCGGGACTGGGAGGGGGAGGCCTACGAGCAGTACTTC.